These 29 T cell receptor beta chains came from one sample sequenced in a study of OX40 agonist ivuxolimab in advanced cancers. Profiled with immunoSEQ multiplex PCR; TCRdb holds only in-frame clones, not every one. The table has over 55,000 clones, about nine tenths seen once. The material was CD4+ or CD8+ T cells sorted from blood, obtained in a trial of the OX40 agonist ivuxolimab. The source of these receptors is an adult with an advanced solid tumor such as melanoma, head and neck, liver or kidney cancer.

This clone was observed a handful of times. The chain couples TRBV29-1 to TRBJ1-1; D is perhaps TRBD1 (6 bases). The CDR3 runs to 13 residues. V lost 6 bases, J lost 0 bases, and 11 bases lay in between. Germline loops: CDR1 SQVTM, CDR2 ANQGSEA. The CDR3 DNA is TGCAGCGTGCGGACAGCGTTGAACACTGAAGCTTTCTTT. Translating gives CSVRTALNTEAFF.

This clone was seen more than once but under ten times. This chain uses TRBV19 with TRBJ2-7; 7 bases agree with TRBD1. The ends lost 6 bases at V and 0 bases at J; junction bases unmatched: 5. The V gene's germline CDR1 is LNHDA and CDR2 SQIVND (reference sequence). The CDR3 has 14 amino acids. The CDR3 DNA sequence: TGTGCCAGTAGCCCCGGGACAGACTCCTACGAGCAGTACTTC. It translates to CASSPGTDSYEQYF.

This clone was recorded a few times. The chain carries TRBV12-5 and TRBJ1-2, with 7 bases identical to TRBD1. After removal of 6 bases from V and 8 bases from J, the junction contained 18 bases not matched to a gene. Germline CDR1 LGHNT, CDR2 FRNRAP. The CDR3 extends over 16 amino acids. The chain's CDR3 is CASGPGQALVDDGYTF. The CDR3 DNA follows: TGTGCTAGTGGCCCTGGACAGGCCCTCGTTGATGACGGCTACACCTTC.

The V gene is TRBV9, the J gene TRBJ2-3; TRBD2 might be the D (7 bases). V was shortened by 0 bases and J by 5 bases, with 16 bases between the two germline ends. Germline V gene lookup returns CDR1 SGDLS and CDR2 YYNGEE. The CDR3 consists of 16 residues. CDR3 sequence reads: CASSVGTLGGVDTQYF. CDR3 DNA: TGTGCCAGCAGCGTAGGGACCTTAGGGGGGGTAGATACGCAGTATTTT.

The table lists this clone with a count of one. This rearrangement joins TRBV6-1 to TRBJ2-1; the D gene is possibly TRBD2 (5 bases). The CDR3 contains 13 residues. Trimming left V 4 bases short and J 9 bases short, with 13 bases between. CDR1 and CDR2 from the germline V gene are MNHNS and SASEGT. The CDR3 DNA is TGTGCCAGCAGTGTCGAGGGTTGGGGTGAGCAGTTCTTC. Encoded protein: CASSVEGWGEQFF.

The CDR3, as DNA: TGTGCCAGCTCACCAGATGGACAAGAGACCCAGTACTTC. Translation gives CASSPDGQETQYF. This rearrangement joins TRBV18 to TRBJ2-5; no reliable D call. Deletions cut 2 bases from V and 2 bases from J, with 6 bases between. Germline CDR1 and CDR2: KGHSH and LQKENI. The CDR3 length is 13 residues.

The sample holds one count of this clone. The chain employs TRBV30 and TRBJ2-3; D not certain. Germline V lookup: CDR1 GTSNPN, CDR2 SVGIG (reference sequence). The CDR3 sequence is 15 residues long. V was pared by 0 bases and J by 0 bases, with 10 bases between. The CDR3 region has the DNA TGTGCCTGGAGTGTACAATTGGGGAGCACAGATACGCAGTATTTT. Its translation: CAWSVQLGSTDTQYF.

Comment on this clone: An end of the junction differs from the germline gene, which may be a read error. This chain links TRBV4-3 with TRBJ1-2, with D unresolved. CDR1 LGHNA and CDR2 YSLEER come from the germline V gene. This CDR3 contains 17 residues. CDR3 sequence reads: CASSPTLDPRPKYGYTF. The CDR3 nucleotides are TGCGCCAGCAGCCCGACGTTAGACCCCCGTCCTAAGTATGGCTACACCTTC.

J is TRBJ1-2 and V is TRBV6-6; 7 bases are shared with TRBD1. Trimming took 0 bases from V and 6 from J; bases not matched to a gene: 1. The CDR3 extends over 13 amino acids. In germline, CDR1 is MNHNY, CDR2 SVGAGI (reference sequence). This CDR3 reads CASSYSRGHGYTF. The DNA of the CDR3 is TGTGCCAGCAGTTACTCGAGGGGGCATGGCTACACCTTC.

The chain uses TRBV28 and TRBJ2-7; D not certain. Trimming took off 3 bases at V and 1 base at J, with 16 bases between the two ends. The CDR3 runs 16 residues. Looked up from germline, CDR1 is MDHEN and CDR2 is SYDVKM. CDR3 in amino acids: CASSFGRPTLSYEQYF. The CDR3 nucleotides read TGTGCCAGCAGTTTTGGCAGGCCAACACTTTCCTACGAGCAGTACTTC.

This sequence joins TRBV7-2 and TRBJ2-6; D uncertain. Germline V CDR1 and CDR2: SGHTA, FQGNSA. Trimming removed 6 bases at V and 4 bases at J, with 7 bases between. The CDR3 has 13 residues. DNA of the CDR3: TGTGCCAGCAGGTTCGGGGGGGCCAACGTCCTGACTTTC. It translates to CASRFGGANVLTF.

This clone turned up a few times. This chain uses TRBV28 with TRBJ1-1, with D unresolved. The CDR3 extends over 13 amino acids. Trimming took off 5 bases at V and 11 bases at J, with 18 bases between the two ends. Per the germline V gene, CDR1 is MDHEN and CDR2 is SYDVKM. Here the CDR3 reads CASSTQWTYGAFF. CDR3 nucleotides: TGTGCCAGCAGTACACAATGGACCTACGGCGCTTTCTTT.

This clone was seen a single time. The chain joins TRBV11-2 to TRBJ2-6; D unclear. Germline-derived CDR1 and CDR2 are SGHAT and FQNNGV. V was cut by 4 bases and J by 4 bases, with 11 bases left in between. CDR3 length: 15 residues. The CDR3 bases are TGTGCCAGCAGCTCCAGGTTAAGAGGGGCCAACGTCCTGACTTTC. Translated: CASSSRLRGANVLTF.

The V call is TRBV16, the J call TRBJ1-4; no clear D. Germline CDR1 is KGHSY and CDR2 is FQNENV. With 2 bases removed from V and 6 bases from J, the gap between germline ends came to 1 base. This CDR3 has 11 amino acids. Here the CDR3 reads CASSQDEKLFF. The CDR3 DNA reads as TGTGCCAGCAGCCAAGATGAAAAACTGTTTTTT.

The rearrangement uses TRBV25-1 and TRBJ1-4; no reliable D call. CDR1 and CDR2 from the germline V gene are MGHDK and SYGVNS. This CDR3 has 11 residues. V lost 6 bases, J lost 5 bases, and 4 bases lay in between. The CDR3 loop reads CASSMNEKLFF. The CDR3 DNA sequence: TGTGCCAGCAGCATGAATGAAAAACTGTTTTTT.

The V gene is TRBV7-6, the J gene TRBJ2-3; D may correspond to TRBD1 or TRBD2 (6 bases each). V was cut by 2 bases and J by 0 bases, with 12 bases left in between. CDR1 and CDR2 from the germline V gene are SGHVS and FNYEAQ. The CDR3 length is 16 residues. DNA of the CDR3: TGTGCCAGCAGCTTAACGGGGGCCGTTAGCACAGATACGCAGTATTTT. It yields the protein CASSLTGAVSTDTQYF.

The chain employs TRBV10-3 and TRBJ2-7; no clear D. CDR3 size: 15 residues. V was clipped by 2 bases and J by 6 bases, with 17 bases between them. Germline V gene data show CDR1 as ENHRY and CDR2 as SYGVKD. The CDR3 is CAISEKLAGPGEQYF. The DNA for the CDR3 is TGTGCCATCAGTGAGAAGTTAGCTGGTCCTGGCGAGCAGTACTTC.

This chain links TRBV4-3 with TRBJ2-2; TRBD1 agrees at 7 bases. V dropped 0 bases and J dropped 9; count of bases not matched to a gene: 7. Germline V lookup: CDR1 LGHNA, CDR2 YSLEER. CDR3 length: 15 amino acids. CDR3 nucleotides: TGCGCCAGCAGCCAAGATCGACAGGGAACGAGGGAGCTGTTTTTT. Its translation: CASSQDRQGTRELFF.

This chain connects TRBV19 to TRBJ2-5; D gene unclear. Germline-derived CDR1 and CDR2 are LNHDA and SQIVND (reference sequence). Trimming cost V 3 bases and J 7 bases, with 12 bases left between them. The CDR3 extends over 13 amino acids. CDR3 nucleotide sequence: TGTGCCAGTAGTATGGGCCCGGATGGGACCCAGTACTTC. Its protein product is CASSMGPDGTQYF. Variable domain in full (rest from reference TRBV19 and TRBJ2-5): DGGITQSPKYLFRKEGQNVTLSCEQNLNHDAMYWYRQDPGQGLRLIYYSQIVNDFQKGDIAEGYSVSREKKESFPLTVTSAQKNPTAFYLCASSMGPDGTQYFGPGTRLLVL.

In regard to this clone: At one boundary the junction diverges from the germline segment, which might be a read error. The chain has TRBV7-3 and TRBJ2-7, with no clear D. CDR1 SGHTA and CDR2 FQGTGA come from the germline V gene. The CDR3 contains 14 residues. The DNA for the CDR3 is TGTGCCAGCAACTTAAGGGTAAGTTCCTACGAGCAGTACTTC. Translating gives CASNLRVSSYEQYF.

This clone has a single count. The chain links TRBV29-1 to TRBJ1-2, with TRBD1 identical over 10 bases. This CDR3 is built from 13 residues. The V gene end was trimmed by 7 bases and the J gene end by 6 bases; junction bases not matched to a gene: 8. CDR1 and CDR2 (germline): SQVTM, ANQGSEA. The CDR3 nucleotides are TGCAGCGCGGCGGACAGGGGGTTAAATGGCTACACCTTC. This encodes CSAADRGLNGYTF.

The rearrangement links TRBV28 to TRBJ1-5; D perhaps matches TRBD1 (5 bases). The CDR3 is 15 residues long. Trimming cost V 4 bases and J 6 bases, with 16 bases left between them. Germline CDR1 is MDHEN and CDR2 is SYDVKM. CDR3: CASSSPQRGGQPQHF. In nucleotides, the CDR3 is TGTGCCAGCAGTTCACCCCAAAGGGGAGGTCAGCCCCAGCATTTT.

CDR3 sequence reads: CASSFAGGRGNEKLFF. As DNA, the CDR3 is TGTGCCAGCAGTTTTGCGGGGGGCCGCGGTAATGAAAAACTGTTTTTT. The chain joins TRBV28 to TRBJ1-4; maybe TRBD1 (6 bases). CDR3 size: 16 residues. V dropped 3 bases and J dropped 4 bases, with 15 bases sitting between them. The V gene's germline CDR1 is MDHEN and CDR2 SYDVKM. The full variable domain, in which reference TRBV28 and TRBJ1-4 provide the parts outside the CDR3, is DVKVTQSSRYLVKRTGEKVFLECVQDMDHENMFWYRQDPGLGLRLIYFSYDVKMKEKGDIPEGYSVSREKKERFSLILESASTNQTSMYLCASSFAGGRGNEKLFFGSGTQLSVL.

The rearrangement joins TRBV30 to TRBJ2-3; possible D gene TRBD1, 5 bases. The V gene lost 4 bases and the J gene lost 2 bases, with 13 bases spanning the gap. Germline CDR1 is GTSNPN and CDR2 is SVGIG (reference sequence). The CDR3 runs to 14 residues. The CDR3 sequence: CAWKIQDATDTQYF. The CDR3 region has the DNA TGTGCCTGGAAAATACAGGACGCCACAGATACGCAGTATTTT.

The V gene is TRBV4-2, the J gene TRBJ1-4, with D possibly matching TRBD1 (5 bases). Trimming shortened V by 3 bases and J by 5 bases, and 19 bases separated the two germline ends. Germline CDR1 and CDR2: LGHNA and YNFKEQ. This CDR3 is built from 17 residues. CDR3 nucleotide sequence: TGTGCCAGCAGCCACTCCTCCGACAGTGCCGGGAATGAAAAACTGTTTTTT. Translated, it gives CASSHSSDSAGNEKLFF.

For this clone: The sample holds other DNA sequences that translate to the same CDR3. The chain uses TRBV29-1 and TRBJ1-5; TRBD1 matches 8 bases. Germline CDR1 is SQVTM and CDR2 is ANQGSEA. This CDR3 has 13 amino acids. Trimming cost V 6 bases and J 0 bases; bases outside gene matches: 1. The CDR3 sequence: CSVGQGSNQPQHF. In DNA form, the CDR3 reads TGCAGCGTAGGACAGGGTAGCAATCAGCCCCAGCATTTT. Using reference TRBV29-1 and TRBJ1-5 for the parts outside the CDR3, the full variable domain is SAVISQKPSRDICQRGTSLTIQCQVDSQVTMMFWYRQQPGQSLTLIATANQGSEATYESGFVIDKFPISRPNLTFSTLTVSNMSPEDSSIYLCSVGQGSNQPQHFGDGTRLSIL.

The chain carries TRBV7-2 and TRBJ2-1, with a tentative D call TRBD1 (6 bases). Germline V gives CDR1 SGHTA, CDR2 FQGNSA. V lost 3 bases and J 4 bases, leaving 13 bases between the germline ends. The CDR3 is 15 residues long. This chain's CDR3 is CASSFETGEYNEQFF. As DNA, the CDR3 is TGTGCCAGCAGCTTTGAGACAGGAGAATACAATGAGCAGTTCTTC.

To note about this clone: At the DNA level, this CDR3 is encoded by other sequences in the same sample as well. J is TRBJ2-5 and V is TRBV7-2; unclear D gene. Trimming took off 5 bases at V and 1 base at J, with 8 bases between the two ends. CDR1 is SGHTA, CDR2 FQGNSA, per germline. The CDR3 totals 13 residues. The CDR3 DNA reads as TGTGCCAGCAGCCTAACCGTCCAAGAGACCCAGTACTTC. Translating it yields CASSLTVQETQYF. Full variable domain (remainder filled in from reference TRBV7-2 and TRBJ2-5): GAGVSQSPSNKVTEKGKDVELRCDPISGHTALYWYRQSLGQGLEFLIYFQGNSAPDKSGLPSDRFSAERTGGSVSTLTIQRTQQEDSAVYLCASSLTVQETQYFGPGTRLLVL.

The chain couples TRBV5-1 to TRBJ2-7; TRBD2 agrees at 11 bases. The V and J ends lost 3 bases and 1 base, in that order; junction bases with no gene match: 3. Germline CDR1 and CDR2: SGHRS and YFSETQ. This CDR3 region has 15 residues. The CDR3 coding sequence is TGCGCCAGCAGCTCCGGGACTAGCGGTTCCTACGAGCAGTACTTC. Its protein product is CASSSGTSGSYEQYF.